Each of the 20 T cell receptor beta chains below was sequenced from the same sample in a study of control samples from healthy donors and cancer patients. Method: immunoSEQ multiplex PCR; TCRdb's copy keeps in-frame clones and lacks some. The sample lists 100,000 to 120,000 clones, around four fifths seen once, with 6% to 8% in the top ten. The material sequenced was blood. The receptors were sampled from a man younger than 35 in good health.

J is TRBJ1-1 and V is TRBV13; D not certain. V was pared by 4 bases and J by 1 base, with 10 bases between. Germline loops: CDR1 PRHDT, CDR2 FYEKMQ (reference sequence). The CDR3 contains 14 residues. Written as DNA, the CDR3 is TGTGCCAGCAGCTCAGGAATTTCGAACACTGAAGCTTTCTTT. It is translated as CASSSGISNTEAFF. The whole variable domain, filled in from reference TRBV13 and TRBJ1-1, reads AAGVIQSPRHLIKEKRETATLKCYPIPRHDTVYWYQQGPGQDPQFLISFYEKMQSDKGSIPDRFSAQQFSDYHSELNMSSLELGDSALYFCASSSGISNTEAFFGQGTRLTVV.

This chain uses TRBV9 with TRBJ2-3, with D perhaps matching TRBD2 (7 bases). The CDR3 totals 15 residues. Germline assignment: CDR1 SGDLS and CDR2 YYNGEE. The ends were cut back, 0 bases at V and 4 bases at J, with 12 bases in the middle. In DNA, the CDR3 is TGTGCCAGCAGCGTAGAGGGGGGGCGGTCAGATACGCAGTATTTT. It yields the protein CASSVEGGRSDTQYF. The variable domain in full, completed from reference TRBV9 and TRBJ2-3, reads DSGVTQTPKHLITATGQRVTLRCSPRSGDLSVYWYQQSLDQGLQFLIQYYNGEERAKGNILERFSAQQFPDLHSELNLSSLELGDSALYFCASSVEGGRSDTQYFGPGTRLTVL.

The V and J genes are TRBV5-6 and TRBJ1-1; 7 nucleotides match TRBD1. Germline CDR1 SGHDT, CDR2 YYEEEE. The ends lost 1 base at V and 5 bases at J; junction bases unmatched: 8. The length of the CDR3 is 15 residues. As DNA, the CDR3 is TGTGCCAGCAGCTTGAGGGGAGGGGGCGAGACTGAAGCTTTCTTT. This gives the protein CASSLRGGGETEAFF.

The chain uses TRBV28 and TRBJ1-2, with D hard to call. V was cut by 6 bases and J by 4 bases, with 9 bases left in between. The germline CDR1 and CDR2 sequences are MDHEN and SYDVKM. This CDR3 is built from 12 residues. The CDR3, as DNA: TGTGCCAGCAGGGTCCTCCCCTATGGCTACACCTTC. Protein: CASRVLPYGYTF.

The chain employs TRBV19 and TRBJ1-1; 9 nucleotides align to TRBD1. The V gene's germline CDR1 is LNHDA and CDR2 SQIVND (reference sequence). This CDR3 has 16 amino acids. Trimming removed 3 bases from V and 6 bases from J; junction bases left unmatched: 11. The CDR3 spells CASSMGTGFFVAEAFF. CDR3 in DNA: TGTGCCAGTAGTATGGGGACAGGGTTTTTCGTGGCTGAAGCTTTCTTT.

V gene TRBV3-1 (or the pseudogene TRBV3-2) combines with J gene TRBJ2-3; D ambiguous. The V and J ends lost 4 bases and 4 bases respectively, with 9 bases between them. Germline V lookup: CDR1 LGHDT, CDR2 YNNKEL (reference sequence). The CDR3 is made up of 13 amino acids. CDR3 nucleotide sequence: TGTGCCAGCAGCCGGAAGGGCGCAGATACGCAGTATTTT. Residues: CASSRKGADTQYF.

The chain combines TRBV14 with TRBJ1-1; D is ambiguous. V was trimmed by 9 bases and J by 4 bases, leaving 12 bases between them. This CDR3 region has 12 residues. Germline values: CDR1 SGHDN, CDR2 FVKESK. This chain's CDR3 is CASRHLGTEAFF. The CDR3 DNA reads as TGTGCCAGTCGCCACTTGGGCACTGAAGCTTTCTTT.

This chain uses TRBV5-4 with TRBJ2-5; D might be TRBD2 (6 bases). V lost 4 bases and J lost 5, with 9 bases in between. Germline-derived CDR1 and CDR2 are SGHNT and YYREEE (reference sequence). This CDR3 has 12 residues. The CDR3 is CASSGGKETQYF. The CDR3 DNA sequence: TGTGCCAGCAGCGGGGGGAAGGAGACCCAGTACTTC.

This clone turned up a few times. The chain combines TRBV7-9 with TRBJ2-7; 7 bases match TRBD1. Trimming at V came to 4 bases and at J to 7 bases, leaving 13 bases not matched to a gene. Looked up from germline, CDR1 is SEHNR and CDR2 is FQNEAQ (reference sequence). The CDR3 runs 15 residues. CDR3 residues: CASSSRQGPGSEQYF. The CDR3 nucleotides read TGTGCCAGCAGCTCACGACAGGGCCCCGGTTCAGAGCAGTACTTC.

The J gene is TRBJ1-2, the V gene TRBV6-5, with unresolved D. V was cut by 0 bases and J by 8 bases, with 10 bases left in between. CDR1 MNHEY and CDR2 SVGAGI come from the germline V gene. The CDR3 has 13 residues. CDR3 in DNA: TGTGCCAGCAGTTACTCGCTAAGGGAAGGCTACACCTTC. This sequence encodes CASSYSLREGYTF.

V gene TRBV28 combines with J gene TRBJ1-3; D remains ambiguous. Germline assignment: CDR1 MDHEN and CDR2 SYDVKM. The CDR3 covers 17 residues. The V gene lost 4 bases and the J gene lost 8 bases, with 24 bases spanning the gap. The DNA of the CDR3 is TGTGCCAGCAGTTCAATACACCTCGGACGAGGGCAATACACCATATATTTT. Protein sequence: CASSSIHLGRGQYTIYF.

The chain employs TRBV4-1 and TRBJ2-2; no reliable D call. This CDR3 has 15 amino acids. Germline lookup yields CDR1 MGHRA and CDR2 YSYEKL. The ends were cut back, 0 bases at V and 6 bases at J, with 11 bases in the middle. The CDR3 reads CASSQDGPPPGELFF. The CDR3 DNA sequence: TGCGCCAGCAGCCAAGATGGGCCACCCCCCGGGGAGCTGTTTTTT.

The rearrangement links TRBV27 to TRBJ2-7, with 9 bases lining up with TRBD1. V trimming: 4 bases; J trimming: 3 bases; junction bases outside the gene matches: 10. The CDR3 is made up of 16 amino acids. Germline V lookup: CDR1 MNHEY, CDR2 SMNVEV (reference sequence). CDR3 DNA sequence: TGTGCCAGCAGTTCCCCTCGCGGGACAGGGATCTACGAGCAGTACTTC. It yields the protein CASSSPRGTGIYEQYF.

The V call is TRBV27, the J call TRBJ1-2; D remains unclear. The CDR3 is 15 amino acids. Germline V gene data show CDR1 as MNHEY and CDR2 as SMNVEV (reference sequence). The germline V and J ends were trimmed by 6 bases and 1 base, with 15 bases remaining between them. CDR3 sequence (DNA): TGTGCCAGCAGCCCTCGACTAGGCTTTAACTATGGCTACACCTTC. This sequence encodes CASSPRLGFNYGYTF.

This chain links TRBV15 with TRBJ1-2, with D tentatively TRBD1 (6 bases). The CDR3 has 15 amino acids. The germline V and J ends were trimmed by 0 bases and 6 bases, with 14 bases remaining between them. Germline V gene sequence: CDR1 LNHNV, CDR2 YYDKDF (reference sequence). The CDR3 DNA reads TGTGCCACCAGCAGAGAGTCGGGGTGGGGGCATGGCTACACCTTC. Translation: CATSRESGWGHGYTF.

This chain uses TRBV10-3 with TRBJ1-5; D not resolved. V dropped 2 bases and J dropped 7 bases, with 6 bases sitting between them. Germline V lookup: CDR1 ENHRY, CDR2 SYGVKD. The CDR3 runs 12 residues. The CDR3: CAISESLQPQHF. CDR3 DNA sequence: TGTGCCATCAGTGAGAGTTTACAGCCCCAGCATTTT.

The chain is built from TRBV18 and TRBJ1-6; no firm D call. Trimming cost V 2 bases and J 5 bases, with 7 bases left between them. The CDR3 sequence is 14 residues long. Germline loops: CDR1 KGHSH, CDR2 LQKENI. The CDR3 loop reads CASSPTPNNSPLHF. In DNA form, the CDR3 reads TGTGCCAGCTCACCAACACCTAATAATTCACCCCTCCACTTT.

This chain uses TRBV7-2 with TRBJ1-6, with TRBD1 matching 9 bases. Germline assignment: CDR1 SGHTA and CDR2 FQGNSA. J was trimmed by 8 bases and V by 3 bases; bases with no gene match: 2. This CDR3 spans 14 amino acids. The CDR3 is CASSLGQGYSPLHF. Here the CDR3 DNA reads TGTGCCAGCAGCTTGGGACAGGGTTATTCACCCCTCCACTTT.

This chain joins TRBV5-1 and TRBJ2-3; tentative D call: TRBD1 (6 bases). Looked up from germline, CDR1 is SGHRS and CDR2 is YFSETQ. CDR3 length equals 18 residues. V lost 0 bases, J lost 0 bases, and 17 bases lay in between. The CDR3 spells CASSLVGQSTLSTDTQYF. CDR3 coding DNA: TGCGCCAGCAGCTTGGTCGGACAGTCGACCCTAAGCACAGATACGCAGTATTTT.

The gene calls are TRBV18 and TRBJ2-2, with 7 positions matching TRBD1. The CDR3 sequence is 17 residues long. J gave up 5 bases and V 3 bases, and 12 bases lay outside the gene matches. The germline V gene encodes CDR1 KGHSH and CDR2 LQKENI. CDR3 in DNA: TGTGCCAGCTCACCGAGGACCCGGGACAGCATAACCGGGGAGCTGTTTTTT. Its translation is CASSPRTRDSITGELFF. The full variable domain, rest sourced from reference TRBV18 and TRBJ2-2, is NAGVMQNPRHLVRRRGQEARLRCSPMKGHSHVYWYRQLPEEGLKFMVYLQKENIIDESGMPKERFSAEFPKEGPSILRIQQVVRGDSAAYFCASSPRTRDSITGELFFGEGSRLTVL.